The present entry profiles one T cell receptor (beta chain) with its context. Its antigen target is currently unknown. Per-nucleotide qualities are absent, and no much larger clonotype sits a single base away. The cohort consisted of more than 650 healthy bone marrow donors. Cohort members were all nominally healthy when sampled, although unrecorded immune exposures were likely present. Of the roughly 700 cohort members, roughly 290 had a positive CMV serostatus and 350 to 450 had a negative one, while no CMV serostatus was recorded for the donor. A peripheral blood sample was provided by each donor, and peripheral blood mononuclear cells were used for TCR beta sequencing. The Qiagen DNeasy Blood Extraction Kit was used to extract genomic DNA from the blood cell samples. Looking up the germline V gene yields CDR1 MNHNS and CDR2 SASEGT. V and J are trimmed by 6 bases and 4 bases, and the gene matches miss 2 bases of the junction. CDR3 length: 12 amino acids, cysteine to phenylalanine. The only DNA kept is the CDR3, 36 bases in frame from the first base.

Library prep was done by the immunoSEQ multiplex PCR assay. A mixture of 60 forward primers for TCR Vbeta segments and 13 reverse primers for TCR Jbeta segments was used in the multiplex PCR. A multiplex PCR assay on genomic DNA amplified the CDR3 region of rearranged TCR beta genes. Amplified TCR beta libraries were sequenced as 87-base-pair reads on the Illumina HiSeq System. The paper's processing steps were these. A later analysis tallied around 82 million unique TCR beta chains across the approximately 670 repertoires, and some 10 million of those chains were shared by two or more donors. Raw reads were error-corrected and collapsed into unique sequences with a nearest-neighbor algorithm that merged closely related sequences to remove PCR and sequencing errors. Alignment of CDR3 sequences to IMGT reference sequences was used to assign V, D and J gene segments. For a sequence to be retained, at least a six-nucleotide match to both a V gene segment and a J gene segment was required. Rearrangements were called productive when the CDR3 lacked stop codons and stayed in frame with V and J; all others were non-productive. Following IMGT convention, CDR3 was defined as the stretch from the second conserved V-encoded cysteine up to the conserved J-encoded phenylalanine. The earlier analysis of about 570 of the donors excluded any sequence lacking an unambiguous match to a single V gene segment. In an earlier analysis of 587 of the donors, V segments were called functional above 56.7% productive rearrangements and were called segregating when the between-donor standard deviation exceeded 5%. A statistical classification framework was developed to diagnose cytomegalovirus status using the catalog of TCR beta chain sequences. A later analysis assigned V and J genes by comparing TCR nucleotide sequences with IMGT/GENE-DB human TR gene sequences. The TCRdist pipeline was used in a later analysis to assign CDR3 sequences and most-parsimonious VDJ recombination scenarios. A later analysis defined each TCR beta chain by its CDR3 amino acid sequence plus V-gene family, and excluded reads lacking a unique V-gene family. In a later analysis, 450 to 600 highly shared, low-generation-probability nucleotide sequences were removed to address suspected cross-contamination and a sequencing artifact. In a later analysis, a clonal expansion index was calculated for each public chain from normalized within-repertoire ranks of inferred template counts. In a later analysis, generation probabilities were computed using a VDJ recombination model fitted to out-of-frame rearrangements, and the results were checked against IGoR. In a later analysis, TCR-TCR, TCR-HLA and TCR-CMV co-occurrence was scored with hypergeometric tests, and a repertoire-size bias correction was applied to TCR pairs. To estimate false discovery rates, a later analysis permuted the HLA or CMV assignments 20 times. A later analysis grouped co-occurring TCRs with DBSCAN, adding TCRdist sequence similarity when clustering within HLA-allele-positive subsets. Co-occurrence clustering excluded repertoires with fewer than 30,000 or more than 120,000 public chains, plus five with anomalous nucleotide sharing. Drawn from immuneACCESS, this table holds only the in-frame rearrangements with V and J called that TCRdb kept. Clones are partly lost; checked studies trace under half to an unresolved V gene and leave the rest unexplained. V, J and clone size were drawn from that table, and D and trimming were deduced from the DNA. The sample includes 150,000 to 200,000 clones, with 72% observed a single time. The top ten clonotypes cover 2.5% of the sample.

The sample belongs to a study of cytomegalovirus exposure and HLA in healthy donors (dated by TCRdb to the late 2010s). About the investigation overall: An earlier analysis of about 560 of the donors reported around 280 Gb of sequence data and 100 million to 120 million unique TCR beta sequences obtained from some 170 million T cells. An early release covering roughly 600 HLA-typed donors comprised 250 to 350 gigabases of sequencing data and tens of millions of unique TCR sequences. The genetic ancestry cluster associated with self-reported Caucasian donors included about 81% of the 398 genotyped donors. The aim of the study was to test whether cataloging public T cell receptors could identify signatures of past pathogen exposure. The T cell repertoires of under 750 subjects were profiled by immunosequencing and related to cytomegalovirus serostatus. Along with the approximately 670-subject first cohort, a separate validation cohort of over a hundred different subjects was used. To predict cytomegalovirus infection status, the study combined high-throughput TCR immunosequencing, statistical association of individual TCRs with disease status, and machine learning. A later analysis re-analyzed previously published TCR beta repertoires from 666 donors and added high-resolution HLA genotyping to study TCR occurrence patterns. The later analysis used no new phenotypic data to find candidate immune exposures, relying instead on TCR beta sequences and their occurrence across donors. In an earlier analysis of roughly 540 of the donors, high-throughput TCR beta sequencing was used to judge whether each TCR beta V gene segment behaved as functional or pseudogenic. Donor age, sex, ethnicity and CMV serostatus were compiled together with the repertoire data. A later genetic analysis used genome-wide SNP genotypes for about 60% of the roughly 700 donors, treating that subset as a discovery cohort. Every repertoire in the discovery cohort had been generated on one and the same sequencing platform. HLA typing included class I and class II loci at four-digit resolution. The number of typed donors differed by locus: 629-630 for A, B, C, DRB1 and DQB1; some 500 for DQA1; around 610 for DPA1; and roughly 490 for DPB1. Four to six DR-DQ haplotypes were handled as single units for association and clustering because linkage in the cohort was strong. On average, around 230,000 unique TCR beta nucleotide sequences were sequenced per donor among 398 genotyped donors of the cohort, with approximately 18% of those sequences being non-productive.

Paper-wide results and their limitations: A further reported finding was that TCR beta sequences accurately predicted the HLA-A and HLA-B alleles for most subjects in the first cohort. In a later analysis, HLA-associated TCR beta chains were found to be more clonally expanded and to have lower generation probabilities than equally common non-associated chains. According to a later analysis, TCR association rates differed among HLA loci, with DRB1 alleles showing the most associated TCRs and HLA-C alleles showing the fewest. Specific HLA alleles were associated with 15,000 to 20,000 TCR beta sequences at a false discovery rate of 0.05 in a later analysis. Compared with the roughly 710-donor mean, donors in an Asian-associated ancestry cluster had fewer N-insertions in productive TCRs, according to a later genetic analysis. The authors suggested that the approach could potentially be extended to other disease states and immunological phenotypes. In a later analysis, most CMV-associated TCR beta chains were found to appear HLA-restricted, with HLA associations seemingly driven largely by CMV exposure. Because HLA typing was missing for some donors at each locus, association tests included only the typed subset. The earlier analysis of nearly 600 of the donors excluded roughly 17 rarely observed V segments, including chromosome 9 orphons, because counts were too low. The cohort was sequenced for TCR beta chains only, and without alpha or paired-chain data the features that could be detected were limited. Because the 87-base-pair reads could not distinguish some IMGT-functional V segments, including TRBV6-2 and TRBV6-3, those segments were excluded. An association between a missense DCLRE1C variant and V-gene and J-gene trimming of TCR beta chains was found in a later genetic analysis and replicated in an independent cohort. For the cohort, immune exposure information was limited to CMV serostatus. Roughly uniform sequencing depth across donors was assumed in presence/absence analyses, although this assumption may not hold. Several of the top co-occurrence clusters appeared to be linked to parvovirus B19, influenza, CMV and Epstein-Barr virus, according to a later analysis. The study gave a list of under 200 TCR beta chains associated with cytomegalovirus. In an earlier analysis of 587 of the donors, most TCR beta V segments appeared in productive rearrangements about 87% or about 30% of the time, broadly matching IMGT annotations. Three of the identified cytomegalovirus-associated TCR beta chains were confirmed in vitro to be specific for cytomegalovirus antigens. Across donors, most TCR sequences were observed very rarely, whereas some public TCRs were present in many individuals. When HLA alleles, especially DR and DQ, strongly co-occurred, attributing TCR associations to individual alleles was difficult. The classifier was reported to diagnose cytomegalovirus status with high specificity and sensitivity in both the original cohort and the validation cohort. Linkage disequilibrium might explain the correlated functional status among segregating V segments, but an unknown experimental factor could not be excluded. A cluster of highly shared sequence variants was judged likely to represent a technical artifact of the sequencing pipeline.

The chain was built from TRBV6-1 and TRBJ2-5; 7 central bases correspond to TRBD2. This TCR was sampled from a human donor in good health. The sequenced sample consisted of PBMCs. CDR3 reads: CASRPGGETQYF. The DNA reads as follows: TGTGCCAGCAGACCGGGGGGAGAGACCCAGTACTTC.